Following are 19 T cell receptor beta chains from one sample sequenced in a study of early T cells in non-severe SARS-CoV-2 infection. TCRdb re-analysed the 5' RACE reads in MiXCR, keeping a single row per CDR3 protein. The table lists about 50,000 distinct CDR3 sequences, around 6.5% of them singletons. Sequencing used whole blood, obtained at baseline. Receptor source: an adult who was a healthcare worker with PCR-confirmed SARS-CoV-2 infection or an uninfected control (not recorded which).

J is TRBJ1-1 and V is TRBV6-2 or TRBV6-3; D is unclear. Germline assignment: CDR1 MNHEY and CDR2 SVGEGT. The CDR3 runs 15 residues. Between the trimmed V and J ends, which lost 8 bases and 0 bases, there was a span of 16 bases. CDR3 bases: TGTGCCAGCGCAACCCCCTGGAGATTGAACACTGAAGCTTTCTTT. This codes for CASATPWRLNTEAFF.

At least ten counts were recorded for this clonotype. The rearrangement uses TRBV6-5 and TRBJ1-5; D is perhaps TRBD1 (5 bases). Trimming shortened V by 4 bases and J by 6 bases, and 19 bases separated the two germline ends. There are 16 residues in the CDR3. Per germline, CDR1 MNHEY and CDR2 SVGAGI. In nucleotides, the CDR3 is TGTGCCAGCAGTTCGGTTTCAAGGGGATTTCGTCAGCCCCAGCATTTT. It yields the protein CASSSVSRGFRQPQHF.

This clonotype appeared a few times. V gene TRBV10-3 combines with J gene TRBJ1-5; no reliable D call. This CDR3 is built from 12 residues. Germline values: CDR1 ENHRY, CDR2 SYGVKD. Trimming shortened V by 4 bases and J by 9 bases, and 10 bases separated the two germline ends. The CDR3 sequence: CAISVPEGPQHF. The DNA for the CDR3 is TGTGCCATCAGTGTTCCGGAGGGGCCCCAGCATTTT.

In its sample, this clonotype was seen many times. J is TRBJ2-2 and V is TRBV5-1, with D tentatively TRBD2 (5 bases). V lost 0 bases to trimming and J lost 4 bases, with 7 bases between them. The CDR3 runs 14 residues. Looked up from germline, CDR1 is SGHRS and CDR2 is YFSETQ. CDR3 coding DNA: TGCGCCAGCAGCTTGGCCGAGGGCACCGGGGAGCTGTTTTTT. It is translated as CASSLAEGTGELFF.

This clonotype was seen repeatedly, ten times or more. The CDR3 region has the DNA TGTGCCAGCAGCCCTTCGACAGGGAATTTAAACACCATATATTTT. Translation: CASSPSTGNLNTIYF. The V and J genes are TRBV7-6 and TRBJ1-3, with TRBD1 matching 7 bases. J was trimmed by 6 bases and V by 5 bases; bases with no gene match: 10. Looked up from germline, CDR1 is SGHVS and CDR2 is FNYEAQ. The CDR3 consists of 15 residues. Based on the CDR3 plus reference TRBV7-6 and TRBJ1-3, the full variable domain is GAGVSQSPRYKVTKRGQDVALRCDPISGHVSLYWYRQALGQGPEFLTYFNYEAQQDKSGLPNDRFSAERPEGSISTLTIQRTEQRDSAMYRCASSPSTGNLNTIYFGEGSWLTVV.

This clonotype was detected many times. The rearrangement joins TRBV20-1 to TRBJ1-2; unclear D gene. Looked up from germline, CDR1 is DFQATT and CDR2 is SNEGSKA (reference sequence). Deletions cut 3 bases from V and 4 bases from J, with 15 bases between. This CDR3 region has 14 residues. CDR3 bases: TGCAGTGCTAGGGAGGTTTTCAAAGTCTATGGCTACACCTTC. Translating it yields CSAREVFKVYGYTF.

The CDR3 DNA reads as TGTGCCAGCAGCTTAAGGGGGGCGTTGGACGAGCAGTACTTC. This translates into CASSLRGALDEQYF. The chain joins TRBV7-3 to TRBJ2-7; D could derive from TRBD1 or TRBD2 (6 bases each). Germline CDR1 reads SGHTA; CDR2 reads FQGTGA. Trimming cost V 1 base and J 5 bases, with 12 bases left between them. The CDR3 extends over 14 amino acids.

This clonotype showed up just a few times. The chain uses TRBV18 and TRBJ1-1, with 11 bases aligning to TRBD1. The V segment lost 4 bases and the J segment 0 bases; nucleotides outside the gene matches: 1. The CDR3 is 15 amino acids. Looked up from germline, CDR1 is KGHSH and CDR2 is LQKENI. The CDR3 nucleotides are TGTGCCAGCTCACGGGGACAGGGGGTGAACACTGAAGCTTTCTTT. It specifies CASSRGQGVNTEAFF.

This clonotype was seen at least ten times. J is TRBJ2-7 and V is TRBV28; D is possibly TRBD1 or TRBD2 (5 bases each). Trimming removed 6 bases at V and 2 bases at J, with 11 bases between. The CDR3 contains 13 residues. Germline lookup yields CDR1 MDHEN and CDR2 SYDVKM. For the CDR3, the DNA is TGTGCCAGCAGAGGGGACGGAACCTACGAGCAGTACTTC. The encoded protein is CASRGDGTYEQYF.

This clonotype was counted ten times or more. The gene calls are TRBV9 and TRBJ2-7; 10 nucleotides match TRBD1. CDR3 size: 14 residues. Trimming removed 4 bases from V and 3 bases from J; junction bases left unmatched: 4. CDR1 is SGDLS and CDR2 is YYNGEE in the germline V gene. CDR3 region: CASSPWTGGYEQYF. CDR3 nucleotide sequence: TGTGCCAGCAGCCCCTGGACAGGGGGCTACGAGCAGTACTTC.

This clonotype was picked up a small number of times. Compared with germline, one end of the junction differs, possibly owing to a read error. This sequence joins TRBV7-6 and TRBJ2-1; 9 bases agree with TRBD2. CDR3 size: 15 residues. CDR1 is SGHVS, CDR2 FNYEAQ, per germline. CDR3: CASSLGSGGYDEQFF. The CDR3 DNA reads as TGTGCCAGCAGCTTAGGTAGCGGGGGCTACGATGAGCAGTTCTTC.

The table lists this clonotype with many counts. The J gene is TRBJ1-4, the V gene TRBV5-1, with D possibly TRBD1 on 5 matching bases. CDR1 and CDR2 (germline): SGHRS, YFSETQ. The CDR3 sequence is 15 residues long. V dropped 4 bases and J dropped 10 bases, with 20 bases sitting between them. The CDR3 is CASSVGPGHGRKLFF. Written as DNA, the CDR3 is TGCGCCAGCAGCGTTGGGCCAGGACATGGACGAAAACTGTTTTTT.

This clonotype was observed at least ten times. The V call is TRBV7-2, the J call TRBJ2-5, with no clear D. CDR3 length equals 12 residues. Trimming took 1 base from V and 10 from J, leaving 10 bases between them. CDR1 SGHTA and CDR2 FQGNSA come from the germline V gene. The CDR3, as DNA: TGTGCCAGCAGCTTAGACCCCATTGGCCAGTACTTC. This codes for CASSLDPIGQYF.

This clonotype was observed at least ten times. This chain connects TRBV7-9 to TRBJ1-1; no definite D call. V was shortened by 1 base and J by 4 bases, with 10 bases between the two germline ends. The CDR3 covers 14 residues. Germline assignment: CDR1 SEHNR and CDR2 FQNEAQ (reference sequence). Here the CDR3 reads CASSLVRGTTEAFF. CDR3 nucleotides: TGTGCCAGCAGCTTAGTTCGGGGAACCACTGAAGCTTTCTTT.

This clonotype was picked up many times. The chain is built from TRBV4-3 and TRBJ2-3; D is undetermined. Germline V CDR1 and CDR2: LGHNA, YSLEER. The ends were cut back, 1 base at V and 2 bases at J, with 7 bases in the middle. This CDR3 region has 14 residues. The CDR3 DNA follows: TGCGCCAGCAGCCAAGGATCCAACACAGATACGCAGTATTTT. Translated, it gives CASSQGSNTDTQYF.

This clonotype was observed a few times. V gene TRBV7-9 combines with J gene TRBJ1-5; D remains unclear. Looked up from germline, CDR1 is SEHNR and CDR2 is FQNEAQ (reference sequence). The CDR3 runs to 12 residues. Trimming cost V 2 bases and J 7 bases, with 6 bases left between them. In DNA form, the CDR3 reads TGTGCCAGCAGCTTATTTTCACAGCCCCAGCATTTT. Translated: CASSLFSQPQHF.

This sequence joins TRBV7-8 and TRBJ2-3; TRBD2 is a possible D gene (5 bases). Deletions cut 7 bases from V and 2 bases from J, with 13 bases between. The CDR3 extends over 14 amino acids. CDR1 and CDR2 (germline): SGHVS, FQNEAQ. DNA of the CDR3: TGTGCCAGCATCCAGCAGGACTTCACAGATACGCAGTATTTT. Its translation: CASIQQDFTDTQYF.

The sample holds a few counts of this clonotype. The chain combines TRBV24-1 with TRBJ2-1; 7 bases are a match to TRBD1. The CDR3 sequence is 18 residues long. CDR1 is KGHDR, CDR2 SFDVKD, per germline. The V segment lost 3 bases and the J segment 0 bases; nucleotides outside the gene matches: 10. The CDR3 protein is CATSDQQGRPGSYNEQFF. As DNA, the CDR3 is TGTGCCACCAGTGATCAACAGGGGCGACCCGGCTCCTACAATGAGCAGTTCTTC.

This clonotype was seen repeatedly, ten times or more. This sequence joins TRBV24-1 and TRBJ2-3; D uncertain. CDR3 length equals 13 residues. The V end lost 6 bases, the J end lost 1 base, and 7 bases lay between the germline ends. CDR1 is KGHDR and CDR2 is SFDVKD in the germline V gene. Written as DNA, the CDR3 is TGTGCCACCAGTCGAGATGGCACAGATACGCAGTATTTT. Translation gives CATSRDGTDTQYF.